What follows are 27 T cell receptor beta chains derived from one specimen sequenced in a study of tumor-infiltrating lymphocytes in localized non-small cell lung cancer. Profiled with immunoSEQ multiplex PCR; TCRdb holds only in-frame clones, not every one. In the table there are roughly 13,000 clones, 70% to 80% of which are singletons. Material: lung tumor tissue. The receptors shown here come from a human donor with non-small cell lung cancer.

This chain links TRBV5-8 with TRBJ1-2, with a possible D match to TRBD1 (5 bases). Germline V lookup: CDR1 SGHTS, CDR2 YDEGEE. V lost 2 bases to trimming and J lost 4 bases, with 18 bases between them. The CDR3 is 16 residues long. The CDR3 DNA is TGTGCCAGCAGCTTAACTTCAGGGCCGGAGGGCTATGGCTACACCTTC. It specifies CASSLTSGPEGYGYTF.

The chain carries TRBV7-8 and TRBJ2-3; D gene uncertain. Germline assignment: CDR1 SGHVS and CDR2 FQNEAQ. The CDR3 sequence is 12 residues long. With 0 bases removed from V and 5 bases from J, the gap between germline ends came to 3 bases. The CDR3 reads CASSLAVDTQYF. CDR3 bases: TGTGCCAGCAGCTTAGCGGTAGATACGCAGTATTTT.

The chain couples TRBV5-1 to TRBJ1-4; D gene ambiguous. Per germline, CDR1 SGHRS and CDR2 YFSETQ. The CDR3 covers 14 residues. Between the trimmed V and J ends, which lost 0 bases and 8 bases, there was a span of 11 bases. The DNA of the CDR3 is TGCGCCAGCAGCTTGGATGGGGAGGGCGAAAAACTGTTTTTT. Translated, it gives CASSLDGEGEKLFF.

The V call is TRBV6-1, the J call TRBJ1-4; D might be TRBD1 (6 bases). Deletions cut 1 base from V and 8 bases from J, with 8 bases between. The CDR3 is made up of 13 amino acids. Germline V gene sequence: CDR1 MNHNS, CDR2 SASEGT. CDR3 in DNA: TGTGCCAGCAGTGAAGTCGGGGGCGAAAAACTGTTTTTT. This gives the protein CASSEVGGEKLFF.

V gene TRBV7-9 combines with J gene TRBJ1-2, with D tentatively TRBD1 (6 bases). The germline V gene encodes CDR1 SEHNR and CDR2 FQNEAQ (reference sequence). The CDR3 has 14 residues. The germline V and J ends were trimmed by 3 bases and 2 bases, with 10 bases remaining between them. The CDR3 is CASSFSTGNYGYTF. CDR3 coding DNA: TGTGCCAGCAGCTTTTCGACAGGAAACTATGGCTACACCTTC.

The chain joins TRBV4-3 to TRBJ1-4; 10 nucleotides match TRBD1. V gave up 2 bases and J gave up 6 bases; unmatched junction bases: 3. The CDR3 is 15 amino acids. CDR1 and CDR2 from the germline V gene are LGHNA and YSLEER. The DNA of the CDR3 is TGCGCCAGCAGCCAACCGGGACAGGGGCATGAAAAACTGTTTTTT. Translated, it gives CASSQPGQGHEKLFF.

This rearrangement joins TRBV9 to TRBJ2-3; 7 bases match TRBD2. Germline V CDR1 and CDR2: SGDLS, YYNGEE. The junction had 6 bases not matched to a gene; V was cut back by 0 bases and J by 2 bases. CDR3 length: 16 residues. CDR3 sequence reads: CASSVGREWDTDTQYF. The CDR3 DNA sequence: TGTGCCAGCAGCGTAGGGCGGGAGTGGGACACAGATACGCAGTATTTT.

The CDR3 here is CAISDDGHMNTEAFF. The DNA for the CDR3 is TGTGCCATCAGTGACGACGGACACATGAACACTGAAGCTTTCTTT. The chain carries TRBV10-3 and TRBJ1-1; weak D call: TRBD1 (5 bases). Germline V gene data show CDR1 as ENHRY and CDR2 as SYGVKD. CDR3 length: 15 residues. The germline V and J ends were trimmed by 3 bases and 0 bases, with 11 bases remaining between them.

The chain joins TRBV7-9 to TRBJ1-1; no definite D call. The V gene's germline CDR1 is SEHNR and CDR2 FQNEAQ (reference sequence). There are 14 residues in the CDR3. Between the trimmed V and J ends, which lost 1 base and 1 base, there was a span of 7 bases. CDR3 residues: CASSLVLGNTEAFF. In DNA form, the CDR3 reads TGTGCCAGCAGCTTAGTTTTGGGGAACACTGAAGCTTTCTTT.

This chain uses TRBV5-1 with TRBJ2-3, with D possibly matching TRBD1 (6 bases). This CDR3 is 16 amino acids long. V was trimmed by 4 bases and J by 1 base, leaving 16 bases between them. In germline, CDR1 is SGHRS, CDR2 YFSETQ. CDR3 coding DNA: TGCGCCAGCAGCCCCCTGACAGGTACCGGCACAGATACGCAGTATTTT. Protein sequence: CASSPLTGTGTDTQYF.

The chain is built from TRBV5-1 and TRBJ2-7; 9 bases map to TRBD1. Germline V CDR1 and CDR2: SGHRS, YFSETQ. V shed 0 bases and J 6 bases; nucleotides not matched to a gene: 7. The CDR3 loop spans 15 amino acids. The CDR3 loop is CASSLAQGAPGEQYF. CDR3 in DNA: TGCGCCAGCAGCTTGGCACAGGGGGCACCGGGCGAGCAGTACTTC.

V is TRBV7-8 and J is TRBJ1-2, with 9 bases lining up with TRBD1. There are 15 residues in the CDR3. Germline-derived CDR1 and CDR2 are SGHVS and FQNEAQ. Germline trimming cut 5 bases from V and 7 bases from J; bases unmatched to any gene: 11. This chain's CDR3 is CASSPREQGARGYTF. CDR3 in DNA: TGTGCCAGCAGCCCTAGGGAACAGGGGGCTCGTGGCTACACCTTC.

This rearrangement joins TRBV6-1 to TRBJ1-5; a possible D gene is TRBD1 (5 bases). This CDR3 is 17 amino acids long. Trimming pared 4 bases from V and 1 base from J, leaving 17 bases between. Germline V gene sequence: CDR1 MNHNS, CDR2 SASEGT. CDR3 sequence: CASSGQGEVGSNQPQHF. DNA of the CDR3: TGTGCCAGCAGTGGCCAGGGCGAGGTGGGGAGCAATCAGCCCCAGCATTTT.

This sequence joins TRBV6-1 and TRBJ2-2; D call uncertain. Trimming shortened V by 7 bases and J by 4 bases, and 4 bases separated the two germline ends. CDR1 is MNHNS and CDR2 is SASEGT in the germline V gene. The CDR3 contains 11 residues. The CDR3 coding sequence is TGTGCCAGCACCCCCACCGGGGAGCTGTTTTTT. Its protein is CASTPTGELFF.

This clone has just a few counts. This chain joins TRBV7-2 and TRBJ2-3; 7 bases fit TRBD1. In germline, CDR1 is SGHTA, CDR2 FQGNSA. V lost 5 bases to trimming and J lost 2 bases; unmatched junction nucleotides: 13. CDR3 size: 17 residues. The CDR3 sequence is CASSPPRTGPLTDTQYF. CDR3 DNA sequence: TGTGCCAGCAGCCCCCCCCGGACAGGCCCCCTCACAGATACGCAGTATTTT.

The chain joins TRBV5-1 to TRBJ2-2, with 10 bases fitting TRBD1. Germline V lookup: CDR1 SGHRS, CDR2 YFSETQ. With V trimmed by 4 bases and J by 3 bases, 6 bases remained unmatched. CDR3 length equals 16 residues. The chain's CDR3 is CASSQTGTGDTGELFF. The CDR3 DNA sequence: TGCGCCAGCAGCCAGACCGGGACAGGGGACACCGGGGAGCTGTTTTTT.

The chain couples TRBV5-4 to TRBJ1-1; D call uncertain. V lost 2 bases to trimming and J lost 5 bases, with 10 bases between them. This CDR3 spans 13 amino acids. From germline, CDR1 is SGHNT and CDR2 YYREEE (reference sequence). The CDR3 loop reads CASSFSRVTEAFF. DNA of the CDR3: TGTGCCAGCAGCTTCTCTCGAGTAACTGAAGCTTTCTTT. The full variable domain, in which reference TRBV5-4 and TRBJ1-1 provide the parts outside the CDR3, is ETGVTQSPTHLIKTRGQQVTLRCSSQSGHNTVSWYQQALGQGPQFIFQYYREEENGRGNFPPRFSGLQFPNYSSELNVNALELDDSALYLCASSFSRVTEAFFGQGTRLTVV.

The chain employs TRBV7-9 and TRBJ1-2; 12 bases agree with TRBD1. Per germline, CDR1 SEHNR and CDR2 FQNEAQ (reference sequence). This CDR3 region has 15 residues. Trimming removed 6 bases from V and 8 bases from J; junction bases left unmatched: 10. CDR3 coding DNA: TGTGCCAGCAGTTTACCGGGACAGGGGGCGAAAGGCTACACCTTC. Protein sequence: CASSLPGQGAKGYTF. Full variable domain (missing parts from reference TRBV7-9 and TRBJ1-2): DTGVSQNPRHKITKRGQNVTFRCDPISEHNRLYWYRQTLGQGPEFLTYFQNEAQLEKSRLLSDRFSAERPKGSFSTLEIQRTEQGDSAMYLCASSLPGQGAKGYTFGSGTRLTVV.

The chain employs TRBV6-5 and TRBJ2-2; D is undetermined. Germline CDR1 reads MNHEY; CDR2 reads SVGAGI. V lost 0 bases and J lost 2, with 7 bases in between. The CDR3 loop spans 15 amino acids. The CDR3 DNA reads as TGTGCCAGCAGTTACTCGAGAGCCAACACCGGGGAGCTGTTTTTT. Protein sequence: CASSYSRANTGELFF.

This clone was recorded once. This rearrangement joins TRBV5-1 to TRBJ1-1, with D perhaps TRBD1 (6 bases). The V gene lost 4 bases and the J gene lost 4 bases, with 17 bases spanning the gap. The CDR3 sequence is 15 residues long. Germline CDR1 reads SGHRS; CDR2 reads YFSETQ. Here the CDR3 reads CASSPGHREGTEAFF. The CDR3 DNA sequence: TGCGCCAGCAGCCCGGGACACCGCGAGGGCACTGAAGCTTTCTTT.

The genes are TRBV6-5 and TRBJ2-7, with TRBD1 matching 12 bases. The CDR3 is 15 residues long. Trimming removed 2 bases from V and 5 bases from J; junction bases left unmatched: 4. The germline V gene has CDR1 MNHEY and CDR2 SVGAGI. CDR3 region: CASSYGTGGFDEQYF. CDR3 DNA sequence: TGTGCCAGCAGTTACGGGACAGGGGGCTTCGACGAGCAGTACTTC.

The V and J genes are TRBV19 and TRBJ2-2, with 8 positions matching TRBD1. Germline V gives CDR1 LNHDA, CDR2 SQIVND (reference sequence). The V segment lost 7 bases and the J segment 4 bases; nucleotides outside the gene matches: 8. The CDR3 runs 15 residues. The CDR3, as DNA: TGTGCCAGTATTCGGACAGGGCGCGGCACCGGGGAGCTGTTTTTT. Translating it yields CASIRTGRGTGELFF.

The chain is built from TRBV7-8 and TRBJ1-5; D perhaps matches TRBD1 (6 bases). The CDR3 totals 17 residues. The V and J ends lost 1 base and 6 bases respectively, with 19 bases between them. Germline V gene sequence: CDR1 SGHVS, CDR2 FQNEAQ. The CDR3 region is CASSLEGGTGSGQPQHF. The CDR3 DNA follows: TGTGCCAGCAGCTTAGAAGGGGGTACAGGGTCGGGTCAGCCCCAGCATTTT.

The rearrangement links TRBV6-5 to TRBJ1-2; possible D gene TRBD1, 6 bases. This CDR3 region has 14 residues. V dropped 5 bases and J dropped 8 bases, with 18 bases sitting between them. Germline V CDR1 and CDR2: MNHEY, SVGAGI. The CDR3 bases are TGTGCCAGCAGTCCCGCCCCGACAGGTCGCGGCTACACCTTC. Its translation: CASSPAPTGRGYTF.

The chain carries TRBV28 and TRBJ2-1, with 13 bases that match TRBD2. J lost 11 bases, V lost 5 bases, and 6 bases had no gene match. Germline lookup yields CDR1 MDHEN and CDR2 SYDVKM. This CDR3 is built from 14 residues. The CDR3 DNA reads TGTGCCAGCAGTCCGGGACTAGCGGGACTCAAGCAGTTCTTC. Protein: CASSPGLAGLKQFF.

CDR3 in amino acids: CASSNRGQGEKLFF. The CDR3 DNA reads as TGTGCCAGCAGTAACAGGGGGCAGGGTGAAAAACTGTTTTTT. The gene calls are TRBV6-5 and TRBJ1-4; 9 bases match TRBD1. Germline-derived CDR1 and CDR2 are MNHEY and SVGAGI. V lost 5 bases and J lost 7; bases outside the gene matches: 5. The CDR3 extends over 14 amino acids.

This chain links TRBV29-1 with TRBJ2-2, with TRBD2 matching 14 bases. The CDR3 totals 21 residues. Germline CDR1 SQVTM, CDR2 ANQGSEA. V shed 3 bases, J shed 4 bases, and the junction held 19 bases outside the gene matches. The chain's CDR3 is CSVDRMGRLAGGPSPTGELFF. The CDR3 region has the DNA TGCAGCGTTGATAGGATGGGTCGACTAGCGGGAGGGCCGAGTCCCACCGGGGAGCTGTTTTTT.